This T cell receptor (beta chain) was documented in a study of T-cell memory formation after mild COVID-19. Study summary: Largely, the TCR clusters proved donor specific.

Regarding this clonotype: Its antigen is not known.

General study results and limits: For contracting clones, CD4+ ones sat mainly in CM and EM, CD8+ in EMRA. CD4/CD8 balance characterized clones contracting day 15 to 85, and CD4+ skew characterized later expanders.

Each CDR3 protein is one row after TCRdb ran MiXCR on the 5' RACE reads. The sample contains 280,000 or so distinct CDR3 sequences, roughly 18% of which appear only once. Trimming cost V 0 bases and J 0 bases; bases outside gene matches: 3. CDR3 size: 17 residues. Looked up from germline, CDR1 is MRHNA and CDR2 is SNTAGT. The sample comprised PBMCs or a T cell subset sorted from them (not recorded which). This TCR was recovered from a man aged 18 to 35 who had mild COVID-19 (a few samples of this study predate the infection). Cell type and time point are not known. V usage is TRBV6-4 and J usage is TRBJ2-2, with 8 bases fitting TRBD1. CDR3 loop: CASSDSSGGANTGELFF. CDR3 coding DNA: TGTGCCAGCAGTGACTCATCAGGGGGCGCGAACACCGGGGAGCTGTTTTTT.